This T cell receptor (beta chain) appears in the sequencing data of a study of cytomegalovirus exposure and HLA in healthy donors. Study findings and constraints: Later analysis reportedly placed an Asian-associated ancestry cluster below the approximately 730-donor mean in N-insertions. TCR beta V- and J-gene trimming was later associated with a missense DCLRE1C variant. The classifier, whose performance was assessed in both the original and validation cohorts, reportedly diagnosed cytomegalovirus status with high specificity and sensitivity. In a later analysis, at a false discovery rate of 0.05, some 15,000 TCR beta sequences were associated with HLA alleles.

It was with 60 Vbeta and 13 Jbeta primers that the PCR ran. Using immunoSEQ multiplex PCR, the repertoire was profiled, and TCRdb retains in-frame clones only, with some absent. The sample lists roughly 130,000 clones; around 90% were seen once. This clone was detected only a few times. As yet, its antigen is unknown. With 0 bases removed from V and 1 base from J, the gap between germline ends came to 13 bases. The CDR3 has 16 amino acids. Germline V gives CDR1 SGHNT, CDR2 YYREEE (reference sequence). This sequence joins TRBV5-4 and TRBJ1-1; D is possibly TRBD1 (5 bases). The sample taken for sequencing was PBMCs. The clonotype comes from a woman aged 40 to 49 in good health and CMV-seronegative. In DNA, the CDR3 is TGTGCCAGCAGCTTGGACCCGGGACTCCCGAACACTGAAGCTTTCTTT. This gives the protein CASSLDPGLPNTEAFF.